These 26 T cell receptor beta chains came from one sample sequenced in a study of blood T cell repertoires in COVID-19. Assay used: immunoSEQ multiplex PCR; TCRdb lists only in-frame clones, some missing. The sample gives roughly 120,000 clones, roughly 90% of which show up once; approximately 8.7% is in the top ten. Sequenced sample: peripheral blood. These TCRs come from a man between 65 and 85 years old who had recovered from COVID-19.

The chain employs TRBV7-3 and TRBJ2-2, with 9 bases matching TRBD2. Trimming at V came to 5 bases and at J to 5 bases, leaving 6 bases not matched to a gene. This CDR3 has 15 residues. CDR1 and CDR2 from the germline V gene are SGHTA and FQGTGA. CDR3 sequence (DNA): TGTGCCAGCAGCCTCGTGGCGGGAGGGACCGGGGAGCTGTTTTTT. Its protein product is CASSLVAGGTGELFF.

The chain has TRBV2 and TRBJ1-3; perhaps TRBD1 as D (6 bases). There are 15 residues in the CDR3. Trimming took 6 bases from V and 2 from J, leaving 14 bases between them. Germline values: CDR1 SNHLY, CDR2 FYNNEI. For the CDR3, the DNA is TGTGCCAGCAGCTACGGGACACTTACTGGAAACACCATATATTTT. It encodes CASSYGTLTGNTIYF.

The gene calls are TRBV7-9 and TRBJ1-4; TRBD1 matches at 9 bases. Germline CDR1 is SEHNR and CDR2 is FQNEAQ (reference sequence). The J segment lost 7 bases and the V segment lost 1 base, leaving 4 bases of the junction unmatched. This CDR3 has 15 amino acids. CDR3 sequence: CASSLVGTGFEKLFF. Written as DNA, the CDR3 is TGTGCCAGCAGCTTAGTGGGGACAGGGTTTGAAAAACTGTTTTTT. Full variable domain (outside the CDR3, taken from reference TRBV7-9 and TRBJ1-4): DTGVSQNPRHKITKRGQNVTFRCDPISEHNRLYWYRQTLGQGPEFLTYFQNEAQLEKSRLLSDRFSAERPKGSFSTLEIQRTEQGDSAMYLCASSLVGTGFEKLFFGSGTQLSVL.

This chain connects TRBV23-1 to TRBJ2-1; D call uncertain. TRBV23-1 is recorded as an ORF, its role being uncertain. Trimming removed 0 bases from V and 0 bases from J, with 12 bases in between. The CDR3 is made up of 17 amino acids. Written as DNA, the CDR3 is TGCGCCAGCAGTCAATCGAGAGTTTCTAGCTCCTACAATGAGCAGTTCTTC. This sequence encodes CASSQSRVSSSYNEQFF.

This clone showed up just once. V usage is TRBV7-8 and J usage is TRBJ2-1; no firm D call. The germline gives CDR1 SGHVS, CDR2 FQNEAQ. This CDR3 comprises 19 residues. The V end was cut by 5 bases, the J end by 7 bases, with 30 bases between. The CDR3: CASSPPFRFRRLYENEQFF. In nucleotides, the CDR3 is TGTGCCAGCAGCCCCCCTTTCCGATTTCGGCGGTTGTACGAAAATGAGCAGTTCTTC.

CDR3 coding DNA: TGTGCCAGTAGTACCGCCGGGTTTACTAATGAAAAACTGTTTTTT. Its translation is CASSTAGFTNEKLFF. The V gene is TRBV19, the J gene TRBJ1-4; D gene ambiguous. Germline CDR1 reads LNHDA; CDR2 reads SQIVND (reference sequence). The CDR3 sequence is 15 residues long. V was trimmed by 4 bases and J by 2 bases, leaving 11 bases between them.

The chain links TRBV28 to TRBJ1-1; no firm D call. Germline V gene sequence: CDR1 MDHEN, CDR2 SYDVKM. The V and J ends lost 2 bases and 1 base respectively, with 5 bases between them. The CDR3 has 13 amino acids. The CDR3: CASSLNRNTEAFF. CDR3 sequence (DNA): TGTGCCAGCAGTTTAAACAGGAACACTGAAGCTTTCTTT.

V and J are TRBV5-1 and TRBJ2-1; tentatively, D is TRBD2 (6 bases). The CDR3 totals 14 residues. Per germline, CDR1 SGHRS and CDR2 YFSETQ. Trimming pared 7 bases from V and 4 bases from J, leaving 15 bases between. The CDR3 region has the DNA TGCGCCAGCGGGGTAGGGAGGACTTACAATGAGCAGTTCTTC. Amino acids: CASGVGRTYNEQFF.

Regarding this clone: The sample contains more than one DNA sequence encoding this CDR3. This rearrangement joins TRBV5-1 to TRBJ1-1, with a weak D call TRBD1 (6 bases). CDR1 is SGHRS, CDR2 YFSETQ, per germline. The CDR3 consists of 17 residues. The V gene lost 2 bases and the J gene lost 0 bases, with 17 bases spanning the gap. CDR3 coding DNA: TGCGCCAGCAGCTTCAGGGGAGCGATGGGCTTGAACACTGAAGCTTTCTTT. Amino acid sequence: CASSFRGAMGLNTEAFF.

The chain joins TRBV28 to TRBJ2-3, with TRBD2 matching 9 bases. The J segment lost 4 bases and the V segment lost 0 bases, leaving 2 bases of the junction unmatched. CDR3 length equals 15 residues. Looked up from germline, CDR1 is MDHEN and CDR2 is SYDVKM. Here the CDR3 DNA reads TGTGCCAGCAGTTTATGGATAGCGGGGGCAGATACGCAGTATTTT. This codes for CASSLWIAGADTQYF. The full variable domain, in which reference TRBV28 and TRBJ2-3 provide the parts outside the CDR3, is DVKVTQSSRYLVKRTGEKVFLECVQDMDHENMFWYRQDPGLGLRLIYFSYDVKMKEKGDIPEGYSVSREKKERFSLILESASTNQTSMYLCASSLWIAGADTQYFGPGTRLTVL.

The table lists this clone with a count of one. This chain links TRBV7-8 with TRBJ2-2; 8 bases agree with TRBD1. Trimming cost V 2 bases and J 8 bases; bases outside gene matches: 7. Germline CDR1 reads SGHVS; CDR2 reads FQNEAQ. This CDR3 is 15 amino acids long. CDR3 DNA sequence: TGTGCCAGCAGCTTACAGGGGCAGGGGGCGGGGGAGCTGTTTTTT. This encodes CASSLQGQGAGELFF. Based on the CDR3 plus reference TRBV7-8 and TRBJ2-2, the full variable domain is GAGVSQSPRYKVAKRGQDVALRCDPISGHVSLFWYQQALGQGPEFLTYFQNEAQLDKSGLPSDRFFAERPEGSVSTLKIQRTQQEDSAVYLCASSLQGQGAGELFFGEGSRLTVL.

CDR3 coding DNA: TGCGCCAGCAGCTTGGCACTCGGGACAGGAAACTATGGCTACACCTTC. Translating it yields CASSLALGTGNYGYTF. The rearrangement joins TRBV5-1 to TRBJ1-2, with TRBD1 identical over 8 bases. Germline V gives CDR1 SGHRS, CDR2 YFSETQ. This CDR3 region has 16 residues. Trimming took 0 bases from V and 2 from J; bases not matched to a gene: 6.

The rearrangement joins TRBV19 to TRBJ1-5; 8 nucleotides line up with TRBD1. V dropped 5 bases and J dropped 4; count of bases not matched to a gene: 4. CDR1 LNHDA and CDR2 SQIVND come from the germline V gene (reference sequence). This CDR3 region has 14 residues. The DNA for the CDR3 is TGTGCCAGTAGTGCCGGACAGGGTAATCAGCCCCAGCATTTT. It translates to CASSAGQGNQPQHF.

The chain couples TRBV19 to TRBJ2-2; no clear D gene. This CDR3 contains 15 residues. V was cut by 7 bases and J by 0 bases, with 12 bases left in between. Germline assignment: CDR1 LNHDA and CDR2 SQIVND (reference sequence). The CDR3 DNA is TGTGCCAGTAAGTCCGCCAGGCCGAACACCGGGGAGCTGTTTTTT. Its protein is CASKSARPNTGELFF.

The sample holds one count of this clone. The chain couples TRBV19 to TRBJ2-1; the D gene is possibly TRBD2 (5 bases). The CDR3 is 13 residues long. Looked up from germline, CDR1 is LNHDA and CDR2 is SQIVND (reference sequence). V was clipped by 4 bases and J by 8 bases, with 12 bases between them. The CDR3 region has the DNA TGTGCCAGTAGTACCGGCCCCGGGGATGAGCAGTTCTTC. Its translation: CASSTGPGDEQFF.

CDR3 bases: TGTGCCAGCAGCTTGGAGGGGACAGGAACAGATACGCAGTATTTT. The encoded protein is CASSLEGTGTDTQYF. The rearrangement links TRBV5-8 to TRBJ2-3, with 8 positions matching TRBD1. The CDR3 is made up of 15 amino acids. The germline V gene encodes CDR1 SGHTS and CDR2 YDEGEE. The V gene end was trimmed by 0 bases and the J gene end by 3 bases; junction bases not matched to a gene: 3.

The chain is built from TRBV12-3 or TRBV12-4 and TRBJ1-2, with TRBD1 identical over 7 bases. J lost 7 bases, V lost 1 base, and 3 bases had no gene match. The CDR3 consists of 13 residues. CDR3 residues: CASSLGAGGGYTF. The CDR3 DNA reads as TGTGCCAGCAGTTTAGGGGCAGGGGGTGGCTACACCTTC.

The chain employs TRBV4-2 and TRBJ1-1, with 7 positions matching TRBD1. This CDR3 has 14 residues. With 1 base clipped from V and 3 bases from J, the junction kept 2 bases outside the gene matches. CDR1 and CDR2 (germline): LGHNA, YNFKEQ. CDR3: CASSQGDRDTEAFF. The DNA for the CDR3 is TGTGCCAGCAGCCAAGGCGACAGGGACACTGAAGCTTTCTTT.

The V gene is TRBV3-1 (or the pseudogene TRBV3-2), the J gene TRBJ2-7; 13 bases agree with TRBD2. V dropped 4 bases and J dropped 0; count of bases not matched to a gene: 9. This CDR3 comprises 18 residues. The germline V gene encodes CDR1 LGHDT and CDR2 YNNKEL (reference sequence). CDR3 sequence: CASSLTGLAGSNSYEQYF. The CDR3 coding sequence is TGTGCCAGCAGCCTGACGGGACTAGCGGGATCAAACTCCTACGAGCAGTACTTC.

CDR3 sequence: CASSYGSRDWAEAFF. For the CDR3, the DNA is TGTGCCAGCAGTTATGGCAGCCGGGACTGGGCTGAAGCTTTCTTT. The chain uses TRBV6-2 or TRBV6-3 and TRBJ1-1, with a tentative D call TRBD1 (5 bases). The CDR3 totals 15 residues. Germline V gene data show CDR1 as MNHEY and CDR2 as SVGEGT. With 3 bases removed from V and 6 bases from J, the gap between germline ends came to 17 bases.

The count of this clone is one. V gene TRBV27 combines with J gene TRBJ2-2, with 7 bases that match TRBD2. The CDR3 is 17 residues long. With V trimmed by 2 bases and J by 5 bases, 11 bases remained unmatched. CDR1 is MNHEY and CDR2 is SMNVEV in the germline V gene (reference sequence). The CDR3 sequence: CASSLGLGRERTGELFF. The CDR3 nucleotides read TGTGCCAGCAGTTTAGGGCTGGGGCGGGAGAGGACCGGGGAGCTGTTTTTT.

V usage is TRBV5-1 and J usage is TRBJ2-2; 7 nucleotides match TRBD1. CDR3 length equals 15 residues. Trimming at V came to 2 bases and at J to 6 bases, leaving 7 bases not matched to a gene. The germline CDR1 and CDR2 sequences are SGHRS and YFSETQ. Here the CDR3 DNA reads TGCGCCAGCAGCTTAACAGGGGTACAACCCGGGGAGCTGTTTTTT. Translating gives CASSLTGVQPGELFF.

V gene TRBV28 combines with J gene TRBJ2-7; 9 nucleotides match TRBD2. The ends lost 3 bases at V and 6 bases at J; junction bases unmatched: 6. This CDR3 contains 14 residues. Germline CDR1 MDHEN, CDR2 SYDVKM. CDR3 nucleotide sequence: TGTGCCAGCAGTTTGGCTAGCGGGAATATCGAGCAGTACTTC. This encodes CASSLASGNIEQYF.

V gene TRBV18 combines with J gene TRBJ1-1, with 8 positions matching TRBD1. Germline V gene data show CDR1 as KGHSH and CDR2 as LQKENI. V was pared by 7 bases and J by 3 bases, with 4 bases of the junction left unmatched. The CDR3 length is 13 residues. CDR3 DNA: TGTGCCAGCTACAAGACAGGGGACACTGAAGCTTTCTTT. It is translated as CASYKTGDTEAFF. Full variable domain (rest looked up from reference TRBV18 and TRBJ1-1): NAGVMQNPRHLVRRRGQEARLRCSPMKGHSHVYWYRQLPEEGLKFMVYLQKENIIDESGMPKERFSAEFPKEGPSILRIQQVVRGDSAAYFCASYKTGDTEAFFGQGTRLTVV.

The gene calls are TRBV5-5 and TRBJ2-5; D remains unclear. The V end was cut by 1 base, the J end by 2 bases, with 9 bases between. The CDR3 is made up of 14 amino acids. The germline CDR1 and CDR2 sequences are SGHKS and YYEKEE (reference sequence). The CDR3 DNA reads as TGTGCCAGCAGCTTGTTTCAGAAACAAGAGACCCAGTACTTC. The encoded protein is CASSLFQKQETQYF.

With regard to this clone: Other DNA variants within this sample encode the same CDR3. This rearrangement joins TRBV9 to TRBJ1-1; D is undetermined. The germline CDR1 and CDR2 sequences are SGDLS and YYNGEE. Trimming removed 3 bases from V and 0 bases from J, with 9 bases in between. The CDR3 has 14 amino acids. The DNA for the CDR3 is TGTGCCAGCAGCGCGACACCAATGAACACTGAAGCTTTCTTT. This gives the protein CASSATPMNTEAFF. The full variable domain, completed using reference TRBV9 and TRBJ1-1, is DSGVTQTPKHLITATGQRVTLRCSPRSGDLSVYWYQQSLDQGLQFLIQYYNGEERAKGNILERFSAQQFPDLHSELNLSSLELGDSALYFCASSATPMNTEAFFGQGTRLTVV.